Following are 9 T cell receptor beta chains from one sample sequenced in a study of cytomegalovirus exposure and HLA in healthy donors. PCR amplification relied on 60 Vbeta primers (plus 13 Jbeta primers). Some clones are missing from TCRdb's copy, which holds only in-frame ones; the method was immunoSEQ multiplex PCR. The table shows about 130,000 clones, with more than 80% occurring only once. Source material: PBMCs. The source of these receptors is a woman in her 30s in good health and CMV-seropositive.

The CDR3: CASSGGLAGGSGELFF. DNA of the CDR3: TGTGCCAGCAGTGGGGGACTAGCGGGAGGGAGCGGGGAGCTGTTTTTT. The rearrangement uses TRBV2 and TRBJ2-2; 16 bases are a match to TRBD2. This CDR3 has 16 amino acids. Germline V lookup: CDR1 SNHLY, CDR2 FYNNEI. V lost 4 bases, J lost 7 bases, and 3 bases stayed unmatched.

This clone has only one observation. The rearrangement joins TRBV9 to TRBJ2-1; 7 bases are a match to TRBD2. Germline loops: CDR1 SGDLS, CDR2 YYNGEE. The CDR3 has 12 residues. V lost 3 bases and J lost 9; bases outside the gene matches: 3. CDR3 protein: CASSAGLTEQFF. The CDR3 DNA is TGTGCCAGCAGCGCGGGACTAACTGAGCAGTTCTTC.

This clone was recorded once. This chain connects TRBV5-5 to TRBJ1-2; D unresolved. The CDR3 runs to 14 residues. From germline, CDR1 is SGHKS and CDR2 YYEKEE (reference sequence). V was pared by 3 bases and J by 4 bases, with 13 bases between. CDR3 bases: TGTGCCAGCAGCTCGGAGAGCGGGCTCTATGGCTACACCTTC. As protein: CASSSESGLYGYTF.

CDR3 amino acids: CASSLGQASNEKLFF. The CDR3 DNA is TGTGCCAGCAGCTTAGGACAGGCATCTAATGAAAAACTGTTTTTT. The J gene is TRBJ1-4, the V gene TRBV9; 7 nucleotides line up with TRBD1. Unmatched junction bases numbered 6, after V lost 4 bases and J lost 3 bases. The CDR3 runs to 15 residues. In germline, CDR1 is SGDLS, CDR2 YYNGEE. Together with reference TRBV9 and TRBJ1-4, the CDR3 gives the full variable domain: DSGVTQTPKHLITATGQRVTLRCSPRSGDLSVYWYQQSLDQGLQFLIQYYNGEERAKGNILERFSAQQFPDLHSELNLSSLELGDSALYFCASSLGQASNEKLFFGSGTQLSVL.

The chain recombines TRBV7-9 with TRBJ1-5, with D perhaps matching TRBD1 (5 bases). There are 13 residues in the CDR3. The germline V and J ends were trimmed by 6 bases and 6 bases, with 12 bases remaining between them. CDR1 is SEHNR and CDR2 is FQNEAQ in the germline V gene (reference sequence). In DNA, the CDR3 is TGTGCCAGCAGATACACCGGGGGTCAGCCCCAGCATTTT. Encoded protein: CASRYTGGQPQHF.

The chain combines TRBV5-1 with TRBJ2-7; TRBD1 might be the D (6 bases). The CDR3 has 15 residues. Germline lookup yields CDR1 SGHRS and CDR2 YFSETQ. V was cut by 4 bases and J by 2 bases, with 16 bases left in between. CDR3 coding DNA: TGCGCCAGCAGCCCGGGACAAGTTTTTACCTACGAGCAGTACTTC. As protein: CASSPGQVFTYEQYF.

The genes are TRBV18 and TRBJ2-7, with D tentatively TRBD1 (6 bases). Germline V CDR1 and CDR2: KGHSH, LQKENI. The CDR3 contains 15 residues. V was trimmed by 1 base and J by 3 bases, leaving 13 bases between them. The CDR3 DNA reads as TGTGCCAGCTCACCACAGGGGCAGGGGAGCTACGAGCAGTACTTC. Protein sequence: CASSPQGQGSYEQYF.

The chain is built from TRBV7-9 and TRBJ2-7; perhaps TRBD1 as D (6 bases). Germline CDR1 is SEHNR and CDR2 is FQNEAQ (reference sequence). The germline V and J ends were trimmed by 2 bases and 3 bases, with 20 bases remaining between them. This CDR3 region has 17 residues. The CDR3 loop reads CASSLSTDGTYIYEQYF. The CDR3 DNA reads as TGTGCCAGCAGCTTATCCACGGACGGGACATATATCTACGAGCAGTACTTC.

This chain uses TRBV6-5 with TRBJ2-1; D may be TRBD1 (6 bases). The CDR3 sequence is 14 residues long. V shed 5 bases and J shed 10 bases, with 18 bases lying between them. Per germline, CDR1 MNHEY and CDR2 SVGAGI. CDR3 nucleotides: TGTGCCAGCAGTACGATGCTTCAGGGGTCCGAGCAGTTCTTC. Protein: CASSTMLQGSEQFF.